This T cell receptor (beta chain) derives from a study of T cell responses to AZD1222 COVID-19 vaccine. General study points: White British donors predominated, females outnumbered males, and clonal diversity was possibly underestimated. Sampling captured repertoires only after the peak T cell response.

The V end was cut by 6 bases, the J end by 9 bases, with 18 bases between. Germline CDR1 LNHDA, CDR2 SQIVND (reference sequence). This CDR3 is 14 amino acids long. Clones were sequenced by immunoSEQ multiplex PCR, and TCRdb holds only the in-frame ones, with some missing. The sample yields 140,000 or so clones, 86% seen once. Points on this clone: Its specificity is not known.

This clonotype was obtained from an adult who received the AZD1222 COVID-19 vaccine. The input for sequencing was peripheral blood, taken 28 days after the second AZD1222 dose. The chain uses TRBV19 and TRBJ1-5; D might be TRBD1 (5 bases). CDR3 amino acids: CASSPHGAQGPQHF. The CDR3 DNA follows: TGTGCCAGTAGCCCACACGGGGCTCAAGGGCCCCAGCATTTT.